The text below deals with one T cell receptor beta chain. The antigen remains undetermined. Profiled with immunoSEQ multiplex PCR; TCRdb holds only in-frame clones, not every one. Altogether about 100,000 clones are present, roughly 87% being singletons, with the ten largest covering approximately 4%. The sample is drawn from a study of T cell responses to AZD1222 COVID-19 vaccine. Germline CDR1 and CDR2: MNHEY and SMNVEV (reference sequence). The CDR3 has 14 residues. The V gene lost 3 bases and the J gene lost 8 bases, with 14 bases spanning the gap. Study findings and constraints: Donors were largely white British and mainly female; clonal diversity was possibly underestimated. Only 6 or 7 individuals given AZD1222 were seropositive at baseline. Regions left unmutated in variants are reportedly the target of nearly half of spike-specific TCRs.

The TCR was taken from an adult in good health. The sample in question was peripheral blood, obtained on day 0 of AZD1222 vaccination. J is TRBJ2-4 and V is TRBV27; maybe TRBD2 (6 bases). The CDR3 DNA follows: TGTGCCAGCAGTTTTGGAACAGGAGGGGACATTCAGTACTTC. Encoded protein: CASSFGTGGDIQYF.